The rows below give T cell receptor beta chains drawn from one sample of a study of blood T cell repertoires in COVID-19. Repertoires were generated with immunoSEQ multiplex PCR, while TCRdb's copy carries only in-frame clones and drops some. The data contain about 250,000 clones, over 75% of them singletons. The sequenced sample consisted of peripheral blood. The receptors were sampled from a woman aged 25 to 45 with acute or convalescent COVID-19. CDR3s include the opening cysteine and the closing phenylalanine or tryptophan. The order of the fields is V gene, clone size, J gene, D gene, CDR3 DNA, CDR3 protein. The D gene is left open where the match is weak. Clone size is stated in some rows and not others, as once, few, many or a class when expanded.

V gene: TRBV25-1
clone size: -
J gene: TRBJ2-7
D gene: TRBD1
CDR3 DNA: TGTGCCAGCATCGGCACAGGGGGCGGGTCGGGGGAGCAGTACTTC
CDR3 protein: CASIGTGGGSGEQYF

V gene: TRBV29-1
clone size: -
J gene: TRBJ2-1
D gene: -
CDR3 DNA: TGCAGCGTATTCAGGTATGTGGGGCGGTGGCAGTTCTTC
CDR3 protein: CSVFRYVGRWQFF

V gene: TRBV6-2/TRBV6-3
clone size: -
J gene: TRBJ2-7
D gene: -
CDR3 DNA: TGTGCCAGCAGCTTAGACTACGAGCAGTACTTC
CDR3 protein: CASSLDYEQYF

V gene: TRBV6-9
clone size: -
J gene: TRBJ2-3
D gene: -
CDR3 DNA: TGTGCCAGCAGTTATCCTCCCCCACCTTCGACAGCTAGCACAGATACGCAGTATTTT
CDR3 protein: CASSYPPPPSTASTDTQYF

V gene: TRBV5-1
clone size: -
J gene: TRBJ1-1
D gene: -
CDR3 DNA: TGCGCCAGCAGACAAGACACGGGGGGCACTGAAGCTTTCTTT
CDR3 protein: CASRQDTGGTEAFF

V gene: TRBV10-1
clone size: -
J gene: TRBJ1-2
D gene: -
CDR3 DNA: TGCGCCAGCAGCAAGGGGGTGGTTGATAACTATGGCTACACCTTC
CDR3 protein: CASSKGVVDNYGYTF

V gene: TRBV6-5
clone size: -
J gene: TRBJ1-6
D gene: -
CDR3 DNA: TGTGCCAGCAGCGCTCGGGGGGCCCTCCACTTT
CDR3 protein: CASSARGALHF

V gene: TRBV6-5
clone size: -
J gene: TRBJ2-3
D gene: TRBD1
CDR3 DNA: TGTGCCAGCCGGACAGGGGCCGGAGATACGCAGTATTTT
CDR3 protein: CASRTGAGDTQYF

V gene: TRBV7-3
clone size: -
J gene: TRBJ2-7
D gene: TRBD2
CDR3 DNA: TGTGCCAGCAGCTTAACTGCTAGCGGGAAAGTCTACGAGCAGTACTTC
CDR3 protein: CASSLTASGKVYEQYF

V gene: TRBV2
clone size: -
J gene: TRBJ2-3
D gene: -
CDR3 DNA: TGTGCCAGCAGGGAACAGGGAAACACAGATACGCAGTATTTT
CDR3 protein: CASREQGNTDTQYF

V gene: TRBV5-1
clone size: -
J gene: TRBJ2-1
D gene: -
CDR3 DNA: TGCGCCAGCAGCTTGAAGCCAGCGGGCTCTAACAATGAGCAGTTCTTC
CDR3 protein: CASSLKPAGSNNEQFF

V gene: TRBV7-9
clone size: -
J gene: TRBJ2-1
D gene: TRBD2
CDR3 DNA: TGTGCCAGCAGCTTATACCTAGCGGGAAACAATGAGCAGTTCTTC
CDR3 protein: CASSLYLAGNNEQFF

V gene: TRBV28
clone size: few
J gene: TRBJ1-3
D gene: -
CDR3 DNA: TGTGCCAGCAGCCCTCTTACGTGGCGGACTGGAAACACCATATATTTT
CDR3 protein: CASSPLTWRTGNTIYF

V gene: TRBV4-3
clone size: -
J gene: TRBJ2-1
D gene: TRBD2
CDR3 DNA: TGCGCCAGCAGCCAAGCGACGGGAGGTTGGAATGAGCAGTTCTTC
CDR3 protein: CASSQATGGWNEQFF

V gene: TRBV19
clone size: few
J gene: TRBJ1-2
D gene: -
CDR3 DNA: TGTGCCAGTTCAATAGTGGGGGGTAACTATGGCTACACCTTC
CDR3 protein: CASSIVGGNYGYTF

V gene: TRBV25-1
clone size: -
J gene: TRBJ1-2
D gene: -
CDR3 DNA: TGTGCCAGCAGTGAATATGCGGGGGACGGCTACACCTTC
CDR3 protein: CASSEYAGDGYTF

V gene: TRBV6-5
clone size: -
J gene: TRBJ1-6
D gene: -
CDR3 DNA: TGTGCCAGCACCACCAACGGACAGCCGACATCACCCCTCCACTTT
CDR3 protein: CASTTNGQPTSPLHF

V gene: TRBV12-3/TRBV12-4
clone size: -
J gene: TRBJ1-2
D gene: TRBD1
CDR3 DNA: TGTGCCAGCAGTTTTGACAGGGGCCATGGCTACACCTTC
CDR3 protein: CASSFDRGHGYTF

V gene: TRBV11-2
clone size: -
J gene: TRBJ2-1
D gene: -
CDR3 DNA: TGTGCCAGCAACCGGGGCAATGAGCAGTTCTTC
CDR3 protein: CASNRGNEQFF

V gene: TRBV5-4
clone size: -
J gene: TRBJ1-1
D gene: -
CDR3 DNA: TGTGCCAGCAGCCCTGGGGGGGGCGCAAAGGACACTGAAGCTTTCTTT
CDR3 protein: CASSPGGGAKDTEAFF

V gene: TRBV5-4
clone size: -
J gene: TRBJ1-2
D gene: -
CDR3 DNA: TGTGCCAGCAGCTTGCCAACTAACTATGGCTACACCTTC
CDR3 protein: CASSLPTNYGYTF

V gene: TRBV18
clone size: -
J gene: TRBJ1-1
D gene: -
CDR3 DNA: TGTGCCAGCTCACCACCGATACAGGGTAGGGGCCTGAGAACTGAAGCTTTCTTT
CDR3 protein: CASSPPIQGRGLRTEAFF

V gene: TRBV9
clone size: -
J gene: TRBJ1-2
D gene: -
CDR3 DNA: TGTGCCAGCAGCGAAGGAGAAACCTATGGCTACACCTTC
CDR3 protein: CASSEGETYGYTF

V gene: TRBV29-1
clone size: few
J gene: TRBJ2-7
D gene: TRBD1
CDR3 DNA: TGCAGCGTTGAAACCGGGACAGGTCTCGGCGAGCAGTACTTC
CDR3 protein: CSVETGTGLGEQYF

V gene: TRBV27
clone size: -
J gene: TRBJ1-2
D gene: -
CDR3 DNA: TGTGCCAGCAGTTCCATGGGGTTTAAGTCAGGGGAAATTGGCTACACCTTC
CDR3 protein: CASSSMGFKSGEIGYTF

V gene: TRBV27
clone size: -
J gene: TRBJ1-1
D gene: -
CDR3 DNA: TGTGCCAGCAGTTCCCAGGGTGGAAACACTGAAGCTTTCTTT
CDR3 protein: CASSSQGGNTEAFF

V gene: TRBV27
clone size: once
J gene: TRBJ2-3
D gene: -
CDR3 DNA: TGTGCCAGCAGCAGGGGAGTGAATTGCGATACGCAGTATTTT
CDR3 protein: CASSRGVNCDTQYF

V gene: TRBV9
clone size: -
J gene: TRBJ2-1
D gene: -
CDR3 DNA: TGTGCCAGCAGCGCCTCCCCCTCCTACAATGAGCAGTTCTTC
CDR3 protein: CASSASPSYNEQFF

V gene: TRBV9
clone size: -
J gene: TRBJ2-7
D gene: TRBD1
CDR3 DNA: TGTGCCAGCAGCGAGACAGGGGGCGCGAACTACGAGCAGTACTTC
CDR3 protein: CASSETGGANYEQYF

V gene: TRBV24-1
clone size: -
J gene: TRBJ2-1
D gene: -
CDR3 DNA: TGTGCCACCAGTGATGGCCTTACCTCCTACAATGAGCAGTTCTTC
CDR3 protein: CATSDGLTSYNEQFF

V gene: TRBV19
clone size: -
J gene: TRBJ2-3
D gene: TRBD2
CDR3 DNA: TGTGCCGCTGCGGGAGGCACTCCTAGCACAGATACGCAGTATTTT
CDR3 protein: CAAAGGTPSTDTQYF

V gene: TRBV13
clone size: -
J gene: TRBJ2-1
D gene: TRBD2
CDR3 DNA: TGTGCCAGCAGCAACCAGCGGGAAGGCCACAATGAGCAGTTCTTC
CDR3 protein: CASSNQREGHNEQFF

V gene: TRBV27
clone size: -
J gene: TRBJ1-4
D gene: -
CDR3 DNA: TGTGCCAGCAGTTTAGGCAGGGTTGGCGAAAAACTGTTTTTT
CDR3 protein: CASSLGRVGEKLFF

V gene: TRBV2
clone size: -
J gene: TRBJ2-5
D gene: -
CDR3 DNA: TGTGCCAGCAGTGTTGGGAACGGGGGGACCCAGTACTTC
CDR3 protein: CASSVGNGGTQYF

V gene: TRBV5-8
clone size: -
J gene: TRBJ2-7
D gene: TRBD1
CDR3 DNA: TGTGCCAGCAGCCGGGACAGTTTCGGGTCCTACGAGCAGTACTTC
CDR3 protein: CASSRDSFGSYEQYF

V gene: TRBV21-1
clone size: -
J gene: TRBJ1-1
D gene: -
CDR3 DNA: TGTGCCAGCAGCAAAGGGAAGAGGAGGGGGCCTATTGAAGCTTTCTTT
CDR3 protein: CASSKGKRRGPIEAFF

V gene: TRBV6-5
clone size: -
J gene: TRBJ1-4
D gene: -
CDR3 DNA: TGTGCCAGCAGTTACAGGGGCTTCAATGAAAAACTGTTTTTT
CDR3 protein: CASSYRGFNEKLFF

V gene: TRBV6-5
clone size: -
J gene: TRBJ1-3
D gene: -
CDR3 DNA: TGTGCCAGCAGGCGTAACGGGGGCTCTGGAAACACCATATATTTT
CDR3 protein: CASRRNGGSGNTIYF

V gene: TRBV11-2
clone size: -
J gene: TRBJ2-5
D gene: TRBD1
CDR3 DNA: TGTGCCAGCAGCTACTCGGGGCAGGGGGCCTACACCCAGTACTTC
CDR3 protein: CASSYSGQGAYTQYF

V gene: TRBV6-2/TRBV6-3
clone size: once
J gene: TRBJ1-1
D gene: -
CDR3 DNA: TGTGCCAGCAGTTGGGTGGGACAGAACACTGAAGCTTTCTTT
CDR3 protein: CASSWVGQNTEAFF

V gene: TRBV6-6
clone size: -
J gene: TRBJ1-5
D gene: TRBD1
CDR3 DNA: TGTGCCAGCAGTTACTGGGACAGCCCCACGGGTCAGCCCCAGCATTTT
CDR3 protein: CASSYWDSPTGQPQHF

V gene: TRBV11-1
clone size: -
J gene: TRBJ2-5
D gene: -
CDR3 DNA: TGTGCCAGCAGCGGAGGGGTTTTGAAAGAGACCCAGTACTTC
CDR3 protein: CASSGGVLKETQYF

V gene: TRBV9
clone size: -
J gene: TRBJ1-6
D gene: -
CDR3 DNA: TGTGCCAGCAGCCCCTACGGGGGGGGGTCGGATTCACCCCTCCACTTT
CDR3 protein: CASSPYGGGSDSPLHF

V gene: TRBV11-3
clone size: once
J gene: TRBJ2-5
D gene: TRBD1
CDR3 DNA: TGTGCCAGCACCGCTGAGGACAGGGGCCAAGAGACCCAGTACTTC
CDR3 protein: CASTAEDRGQETQYF

V gene: TRBV7-2
clone size: few
J gene: TRBJ1-6
D gene: -
CDR3 DNA: TGTGCCAGCAGCTTAGGCCCGACAGAGAATTCACCCCTCCACTTT
CDR3 protein: CASSLGPTENSPLHF

V gene: TRBV7-3
clone size: -
J gene: TRBJ1-1
D gene: TRBD1
CDR3 DNA: TGTGCCAGCAGCCGGGACAGCTTGAACACTGAAGCTTTCTTT
CDR3 protein: CASSRDSLNTEAFF

V gene: TRBV5-1
clone size: -
J gene: TRBJ1-6
D gene: -
CDR3 DNA: TGCGCCAGCAGCTTGGAGGCGGGGTTGAAATCACCCCTCCACTTT
CDR3 protein: CASSLEAGLKSPLHF